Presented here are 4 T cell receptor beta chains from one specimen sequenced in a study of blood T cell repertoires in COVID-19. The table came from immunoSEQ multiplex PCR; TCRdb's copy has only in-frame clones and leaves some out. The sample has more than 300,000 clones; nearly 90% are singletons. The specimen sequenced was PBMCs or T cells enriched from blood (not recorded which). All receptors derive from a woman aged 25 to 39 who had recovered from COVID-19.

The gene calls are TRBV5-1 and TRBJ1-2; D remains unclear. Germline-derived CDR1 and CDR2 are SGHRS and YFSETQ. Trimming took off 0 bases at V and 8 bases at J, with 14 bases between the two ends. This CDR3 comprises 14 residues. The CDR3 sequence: CASSLGPNTGGYTF. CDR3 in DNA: TGCGCCAGCAGCTTGGGTCCCAATACGGGGGGCTACACCTTC. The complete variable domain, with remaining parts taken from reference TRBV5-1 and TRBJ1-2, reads KAGVTQTPRYLIKTRGQQVTLSCSPISGHRSVSWYQQTPGQGLQFLFEYFSETQRNKGNFPGRFSGRQFSNSRSEMNVSTLELGDSALYLCASSLGPNTGGYTFGSGTRLTVV.

CDR3 DNA sequence: TGTGCCAGCAGCCCGGGACAGGGTGGTCGCGAGCAGTACTTC. Protein: CASSPGQGGREQYF. The V gene is TRBV3-1 (or the pseudogene TRBV3-2), the J gene TRBJ2-7, with 9 positions matching TRBD1. This CDR3 has 14 residues. Trimming cost V 4 bases and J 6 bases; bases outside gene matches: 7. Germline values: CDR1 LGHDT, CDR2 YNNKEL (reference sequence).

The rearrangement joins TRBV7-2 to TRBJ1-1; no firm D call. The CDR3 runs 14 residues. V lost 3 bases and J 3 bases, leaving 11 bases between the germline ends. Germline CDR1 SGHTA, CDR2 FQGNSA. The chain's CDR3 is CASSFSVQDTEAFF. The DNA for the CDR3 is TGTGCCAGCAGCTTTTCCGTACAAGACACTGAAGCTTTCTTT. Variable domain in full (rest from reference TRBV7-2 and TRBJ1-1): GAGVSQSPSNKVTEKGKDVELRCDPISGHTALYWYRQSLGQGLEFLIYFQGNSAPDKSGLPSDRFSAERTGGSVSTLTIQRTQQEDSAVYLCASSFSVQDTEAFFGQGTRLTVV.

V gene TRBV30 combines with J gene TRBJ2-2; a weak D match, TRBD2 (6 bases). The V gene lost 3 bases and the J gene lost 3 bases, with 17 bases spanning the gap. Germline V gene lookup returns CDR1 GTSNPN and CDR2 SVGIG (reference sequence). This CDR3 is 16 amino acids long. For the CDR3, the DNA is TGTGCCTGGAGCTCAAGGCGGGGACTGCACACCGGGGAGCTGTTTTTT. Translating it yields CAWSSRRGLHTGELFF. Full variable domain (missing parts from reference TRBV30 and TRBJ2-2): SQTIHQWPATLVQPVGSPLSLECTVEGTSNPNLYWYRQAAGRGLQLLFYSVGIGQISSEVPQNLSASRPQDRQFILSSKKLLLSDSGFYLCAWSSRRGLHTGELFFGEGSRLTVL.